The 26 T cell receptor beta chains in this list originate from one sample, sequenced in a study of blood T cell repertoires in COVID-19. Some clones are missing from TCRdb's copy, which holds only in-frame ones; the method was immunoSEQ multiplex PCR. The sample has around 84,000 clones; about 80% are singletons. Sequenced material: peripheral blood. The origin of the receptors is a woman aged 40 to 55 with active or convalescent COVID-19.

A note on this clone: Other nucleotide sequences in the sample specify the same CDR3. The chain couples TRBV7-2 to TRBJ2-7; possibly TRBD2 for D (7 bases). Germline V gene data show CDR1 as SGHTA and CDR2 as FQGNSA. The CDR3 has 14 residues. V shed 5 bases and J shed 2 bases, with 13 bases lying between them. In DNA, the CDR3 is TGTGCCAGCAGCCCAAGGGGGGGGCCCTACGAGCAGTACTTC. Encoded protein: CASSPRGGPYEQYF.

This clone was detected once. V gene TRBV14 combines with J gene TRBJ1-1; possible D gene TRBD1, 5 bases. CDR3 size: 13 residues. Trimming took off 2 bases at V and 5 bases at J, with 9 bases between the two ends. CDR1 and CDR2 from the germline V gene are SGHDN and FVKESK. The CDR3 nucleotides are TGTGCCAGCAGCCAACAGGGATGGACTGAAGCTTTCTTT. It specifies CASSQQGWTEAFF.

The sample holds a few counts of this clone. The chain combines TRBV5-3 with TRBJ2-2, with D hard to call. TRBV5-3 is an ORF, and what it does is uncertain. This CDR3 comprises 15 residues. Between the trimmed V and J ends, which lost 0 bases and 8 bases, there was a span of 14 bases. The CDR3 reads CARSLGSNLSGELFF. The CDR3 coding sequence is TGTGCCAGAAGCTTGGGTAGCAATCTCTCTGGGGAGCTGTTTTTT.

This rearrangement joins TRBV5-6 to TRBJ2-3, with D perhaps TRBD1 (6 bases). This CDR3 has 16 residues. CDR1 is SGHDT and CDR2 is YYEEEE in the germline V gene. The germline V and J ends were trimmed by 2 bases and 2 bases, with 15 bases remaining between them. The CDR3 is CASSFRGIAATDTQYF. The CDR3 DNA sequence: TGTGCCAGCAGCTTCAGGGGTATTGCGGCCACAGATACGCAGTATTTT.

The chain combines TRBV6-5 with TRBJ2-1; 10 nucleotides agree with TRBD2. Germline V CDR1 and CDR2: MNHEY, SVGAGI. The CDR3 extends over 15 amino acids. The V segment lost 2 bases and the J segment 9 bases; nucleotides outside the gene matches: 7. CDR3 sequence (DNA): TGTGCCAGCAGTTACGTAGCGGGAGGAATCAGTGAGCAGTTCTTC. This gives the protein CASSYVAGGISEQFF.

The CDR3 region is CASSLGRARTTYEQYF. The CDR3 DNA reads as TGTGCCAGCAGTTTAGGGAGGGCGCGCACGACCTACGAGCAGTACTTC. The V and J genes are TRBV27 and TRBJ2-7, with 7 bases matching TRBD2. Looked up from germline, CDR1 is MNHEY and CDR2 is SMNVEV (reference sequence). Unmatched junction bases numbered 9, after V lost 2 bases and J lost 2 bases. The CDR3 has 16 residues.

The chain has TRBV15 and TRBJ2-1; D is undetermined. Germline-derived CDR1 and CDR2 are LNHNV and YYDKDF (reference sequence). The CDR3 consists of 14 residues. V gave up 1 base and J gave up 3 bases, with 7 bases separating them. CDR3 DNA: TGTGCCACCAGCAGAGTAGCTAACTACAATGAGCAGTTCTTC. This translates into CATSRVANYNEQFF.

Remarks on this clone: This specimen includes other DNA sequences encoding the same CDR3. The chain joins TRBV28 to TRBJ2-7, with 8 bases aligning to TRBD1. This CDR3 region has 12 residues. V lost 8 bases and J lost 1; bases outside the gene matches: 1. Germline V lookup: CDR1 MDHEN, CDR2 SYDVKM. CDR3 nucleotide sequence: TGTGCCAGCCGACAGGGGTCCTACGAGCAGTACTTC. Its translation: CASRQGSYEQYF.

The count of this clone is one. The rearrangement links TRBV27 to TRBJ1-1; 7 positions agree with TRBD1. Unmatched junction bases numbered 4, after V lost 8 bases and J lost 4 bases. The CDR3 totals 12 residues. Germline CDR1 is MNHEY and CDR2 is SMNVEV (reference sequence). The chain's CDR3 is CASANRGTEAFF. CDR3 bases: TGTGCCAGCGCAAACAGGGGCACTGAAGCTTTCTTT.

This chain links TRBV10-1 with TRBJ2-7; TRBD1 agrees at 8 bases. The CDR3 is 18 residues long. CDR1 and CDR2 (germline): WNHNN, SYGVQD (reference sequence). With 0 bases clipped from V and 2 bases from J, the junction kept 12 bases outside the gene matches. CDR3 loop: CASSESAYWSGGPYEQYF. The CDR3 nucleotides read TGCGCCAGCAGTGAGTCGGCCTACTGGTCAGGGGGCCCCTACGAGCAGTACTTC.

The rearrangement links TRBV5-1 to TRBJ1-1, with a possible D match to TRBD1 (6 bases). The CDR3 runs to 14 residues. CDR1 and CDR2 from the germline V gene are SGHRS and YFSETQ. Trimming pared 4 bases from V and 1 base from J, leaving 11 bases between. Here the CDR3 reads CASSADSSNTEAFF. The CDR3 DNA follows: TGCGCCAGCAGCGCGGACAGCTCGAACACTGAAGCTTTCTTT.

The chain employs TRBV5-4 and TRBJ2-5, with D perhaps matching TRBD1 (5 bases). V was pared by 4 bases and J by 2 bases, with 12 bases between. Germline V lookup: CDR1 SGHNT, CDR2 YYREEE (reference sequence). CDR3 length equals 14 residues. The CDR3 is CASSPVDRQETQYF. CDR3 coding DNA: TGTGCCAGCAGCCCTGTCGACAGACAAGAGACCCAGTACTTC. The whole variable domain, filled in from reference TRBV5-4 and TRBJ2-5, reads ETGVTQSPTHLIKTRGQQVTLRCSSQSGHNTVSWYQQALGQGPQFIFQYYREEENGRGNFPPRFSGLQFPNYSSELNVNALELDDSALYLCASSPVDRQETQYFGPGTRLLVL.

V and J are TRBV24-1 and TRBJ2-2; D may be TRBD2 (6 bases). Trimming removed 0 bases from V and 1 base from J, with 20 bases in between. CDR3 length: 20 amino acids. Germline V gene data show CDR1 as KGHDR and CDR2 as SFDVKD. CDR3 DNA: TGTGCCACCAGTGATTTGGGGGGTTTGGGTCTAGCGCTGAACACCGGGGAGCTGTTTTTT. Translating gives CATSDLGGLGLALNTGELFF.

This chain joins TRBV3-1 (or the pseudogene TRBV3-2) and TRBJ1-2; 8 positions match TRBD1. The CDR3 runs to 13 residues. CDR1 is LGHDT, CDR2 YNNKEL, per germline (reference sequence). The trim removed 4 bases at V and 8 bases at J, leaving 6 bases unmatched. For the CDR3, the DNA is TGTGCCAGCAGCCGCGTACAGGGGGAGGGCTACACCTTC. Translated: CASSRVQGEGYTF.

The chain combines TRBV5-6 with TRBJ2-3; possibly TRBD1 for D (5 bases). Germline V gene data show CDR1 as SGHDT and CDR2 as YYEEEE. V dropped 3 bases and J dropped 6 bases, with 17 bases sitting between them. This CDR3 is built from 15 residues. The CDR3: CASSSFLTDWDTQYF. CDR3 in DNA: TGTGCCAGCAGCTCCTTCTTGACAGACTGGGATACGCAGTATTTT.

This clone was recorded only once. The rearrangement uses TRBV7-8 and TRBJ2-3; no firm D call. The CDR3 is 16 residues long. The V and J ends lost 3 bases and 0 bases respectively, with 13 bases between them. In germline, CDR1 is SGHVS, CDR2 FQNEAQ. CDR3 sequence reads: CASSFTNPPSTDTQYF. The CDR3, as DNA: TGTGCCAGCAGCTTTACTAACCCTCCTAGCACAGATACGCAGTATTTT.

This rearrangement joins TRBV7-8 to TRBJ2-3; 9 bases are shared with TRBD2. J was trimmed by 0 bases and V by 0 bases; bases with no gene match: 4. Germline CDR1 is SGHVS and CDR2 is FQNEAQ. CDR3 length equals 17 residues. Here the CDR3 reads CASSLAASGTSTDTQYF. The CDR3 DNA reads TGTGCCAGCAGCTTAGCGGCTAGCGGGACAAGCACAGATACGCAGTATTTT.

The V call is TRBV5-5, the J call TRBJ1-1; a possible D gene is TRBD1 (5 bases). Trimming left V 0 bases short and J 1 base short, with 16 bases between. The CDR3 length is 17 residues. Germline CDR1 is SGHKS and CDR2 is YYEKEE (reference sequence). The CDR3 is CASSLAVGWGWNTEAFF. In DNA, the CDR3 is TGTGCCAGCAGCTTGGCGGTTGGGTGGGGCTGGAACACTGAAGCTTTCTTT.

This chain connects TRBV6-5 to TRBJ1-5; 8 positions match TRBD1. The CDR3 covers 14 residues. Trimming at V came to 6 bases and at J to 5 bases, leaving 6 bases not matched to a gene. CDR1 and CDR2 (germline): MNHEY, SVGAGI. CDR3 nucleotide sequence: TGTGCCAGCAGCAAGACAGGGGTGGATCAGCCCCAGCATTTT. Translated, it gives CASSKTGVDQPQHF.

This rearrangement joins TRBV28 to TRBJ2-3; D perhaps matches TRBD1 (6 bases). This CDR3 has 12 amino acids. The ends were cut back, 6 bases at V and 8 bases at J, with 12 bases in the middle. Germline V gene sequence: CDR1 MDHEN, CDR2 SYDVKM. In DNA form, the CDR3 reads TGTGCCAGCAGGCCAGACAGGTTTACGCAGTATTTT. Translating it yields CASRPDRFTQYF. Full variable domain (missing parts from reference TRBV28 and TRBJ2-3): DVKVTQSSRYLVKRTGEKVFLECVQDMDHENMFWYRQDPGLGLRLIYFSYDVKMKEKGDIPEGYSVSREKKERFSLILESASTNQTSMYLCASRPDRFTQYFGPGTRLTVL.

This clone was recorded only once. The rearrangement uses TRBV7-2 and TRBJ2-3; 7 bases are shared with TRBD1. Germline V gene lookup returns CDR1 SGHTA and CDR2 FQGNSA. CDR3 length equals 18 residues. V trimming: 0 bases; J trimming: 0 bases; junction bases outside the gene matches: 9. Here the CDR3 DNA reads TGTGCCAGCAGCTTAGCGCTCAAGGGGGCGATGAGCACAGATACGCAGTATTTT. Translating gives CASSLALKGAMSTDTQYF.

J is TRBJ1-6 and V is TRBV12-5; no firm D call. Per the germline V gene, CDR1 is LGHNT and CDR2 is FRNRAP. Trimming left V 1 base short and J 13 bases short, with 23 bases between. The CDR3 spans 17 residues. This chain's CDR3 is CASGLAAGQRPFDPLHF. DNA of the CDR3: TGTGCTAGTGGTTTGGCGGCGGGCCAGCGCCCATTCGACCCCCTCCACTTT. Full variable domain (remainder filled in from reference TRBV12-5 and TRBJ1-6): DARVTQTPRHKVTEMGQEVTMRCQPILGHNTVFWYRQTMMQGLELLAYFRNRAPLDDSGMPKDRFSAEMPDATLATLKIQPSEPRDSAVYFCASGLAAGQRPFDPLHFGNGTRLTVT.

V usage is TRBV7-9 and J usage is TRBJ2-7; D is undetermined. CDR3 length: 14 amino acids. Between the trimmed V and J ends, which lost 5 bases and 4 bases, there was a span of 15 bases. Germline V gene sequence: CDR1 SEHNR, CDR2 FQNEAQ (reference sequence). The CDR3, as DNA: TGTGCCAGCAGCCCCCCCAGGTTACCATACGAGCAGTACTTC. Encoded protein: CASSPPRLPYEQYF.

CDR3 DNA: TGTGCCAGTAGTAGTCAGGGCACAACTAATGAAAAACTGTTTTTT. Its translation: CASSSQGTTNEKLFF. The chain uses TRBV19 and TRBJ1-4; maybe TRBD1 (5 bases). Germline V lookup: CDR1 LNHDA, CDR2 SQIVND (reference sequence). The germline V and J ends were trimmed by 4 bases and 0 bases, with 9 bases remaining between them. The CDR3 sequence is 15 residues long.

In this sample, this clone turned up once. The V call is TRBV28, the J call TRBJ2-1; the D gene is possibly TRBD1 (5 bases). The CDR3 is 14 amino acids. Between the trimmed V and J ends, which lost 4 bases and 6 bases, there was a span of 13 bases. Germline lookup yields CDR1 MDHEN and CDR2 SYDVKM. The CDR3 protein is CASSSIDSRNEQFF. CDR3 sequence (DNA): TGTGCCAGCAGTTCCATCGACAGCCGCAATGAGCAGTTCTTC.

The sample holds one count of this clone. The chain combines TRBV28 with TRBJ1-6, with 7 bases lining up with TRBD1. Germline V gene sequence: CDR1 MDHEN, CDR2 SYDVKM. The CDR3 runs 14 residues. After removal of 11 bases from V and 4 bases from J, the junction contained 8 bases not matched to a gene. The DNA for the CDR3 is TGTGCCTCTCGGTGGGGACAGTATAATTCACCCCTCCACTTT. Its protein product is CASRWGQYNSPLHF. Together with reference TRBV28 and TRBJ1-6, the CDR3 gives the full variable domain: DVKVTQSSRYLVKRTGEKVFLECVQDMDHENMFWYRQDPGLGLRLIYFSYDVKMKEKGDIPEGYSVSREKKERFSLILESASTNQTSMYLCASRWGQYNSPLHFGNGTRLTVT.